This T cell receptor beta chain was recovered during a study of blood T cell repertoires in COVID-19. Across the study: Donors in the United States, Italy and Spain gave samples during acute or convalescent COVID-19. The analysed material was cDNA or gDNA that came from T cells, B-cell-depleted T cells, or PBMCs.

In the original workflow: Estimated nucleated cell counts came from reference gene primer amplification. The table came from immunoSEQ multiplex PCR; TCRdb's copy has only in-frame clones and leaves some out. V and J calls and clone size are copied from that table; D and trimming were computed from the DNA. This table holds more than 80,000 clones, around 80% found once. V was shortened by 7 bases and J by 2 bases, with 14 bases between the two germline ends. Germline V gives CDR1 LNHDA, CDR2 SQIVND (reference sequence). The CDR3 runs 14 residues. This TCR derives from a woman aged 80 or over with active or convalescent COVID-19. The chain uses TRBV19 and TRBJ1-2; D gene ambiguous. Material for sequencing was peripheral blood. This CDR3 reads CASTFPQANYGYTF. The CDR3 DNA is TGTGCCAGTACCTTTCCCCAGGCGAACTATGGCTACACCTTC.